Sequencing of this T cell receptor beta chain was carried out in a study of patients and donors after allogeneic stem cell transplantation. One entry per CDR3 protein, called by TCRdb with MiXCR from the RT-PCR reads. The sample holds roughly 880,000 distinct CDR3 sequences, approximately 19% seen once. The sequencing sample was made of blood, either unsorted or a sorted T cell fraction (not recorded which). This sequence was found in a human donor who was either an allogeneic HSCT recipient or a stem cell or donor lymphocyte infusion donor (not recorded which). It is not recorded whose cells these are; they may come from a transplant donor.

CDR3 residues: CASRMDYYIYEQFF. CDR3 sequence (DNA): TGCGCCAGCAGGATGGACTACTATATCTATGAGCAGTTCTTC. V gene TRBV5-1 combines with J gene TRBJ2-1; TRBD2 is a possible D gene (6 bases). Per germline, CDR1 SGHRS and CDR2 YFSETQ. Trimming left V 5 bases short and J 8 bases short, with 17 bases between. This CDR3 is 14 amino acids long.